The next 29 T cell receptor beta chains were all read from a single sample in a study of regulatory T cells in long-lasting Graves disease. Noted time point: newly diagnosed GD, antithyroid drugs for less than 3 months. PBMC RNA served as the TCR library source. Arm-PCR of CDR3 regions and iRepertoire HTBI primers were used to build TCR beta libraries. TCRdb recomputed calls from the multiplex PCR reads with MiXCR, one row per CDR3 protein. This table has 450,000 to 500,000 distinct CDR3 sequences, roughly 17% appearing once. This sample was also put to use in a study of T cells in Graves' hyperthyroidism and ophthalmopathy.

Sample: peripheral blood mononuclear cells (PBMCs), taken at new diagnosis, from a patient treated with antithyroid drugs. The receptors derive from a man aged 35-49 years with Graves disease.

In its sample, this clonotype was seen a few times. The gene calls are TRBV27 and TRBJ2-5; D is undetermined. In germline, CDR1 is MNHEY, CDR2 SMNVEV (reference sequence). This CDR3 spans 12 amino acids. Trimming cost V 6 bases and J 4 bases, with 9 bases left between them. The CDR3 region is CASRQGPETQYF. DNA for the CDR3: TGTGCCAGCAGACAAGGCCCAGAGACCCAGTACTTC.

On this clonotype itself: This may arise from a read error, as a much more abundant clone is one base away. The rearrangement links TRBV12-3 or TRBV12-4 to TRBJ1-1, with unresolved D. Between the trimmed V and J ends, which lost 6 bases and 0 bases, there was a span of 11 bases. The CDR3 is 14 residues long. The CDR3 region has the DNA TGTGCCAGCAGCCCAGTGTCGGTGAACACTGAAGCTTTCTTT. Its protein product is CASSPVSVNTEAFF.

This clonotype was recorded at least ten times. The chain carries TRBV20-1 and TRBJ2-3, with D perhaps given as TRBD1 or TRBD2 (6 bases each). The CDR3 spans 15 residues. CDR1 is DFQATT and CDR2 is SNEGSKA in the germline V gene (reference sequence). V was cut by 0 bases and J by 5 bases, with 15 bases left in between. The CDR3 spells CSARDPSKGGDTQYF. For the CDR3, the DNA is TGCAGTGCTAGAGATCCTAGCAAGGGGGGAGATACGCAGTATTTT.

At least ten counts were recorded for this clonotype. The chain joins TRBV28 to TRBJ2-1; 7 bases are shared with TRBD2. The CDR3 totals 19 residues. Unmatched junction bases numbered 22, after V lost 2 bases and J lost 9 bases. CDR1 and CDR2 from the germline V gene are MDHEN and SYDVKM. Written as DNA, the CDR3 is TGTGCCAGCAGTTTAATGGTCTGGCGTAGCGGGCAAAGATATGGTGAGCAGTTCTTC. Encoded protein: CASSLMVWRSGQRYGEQFF. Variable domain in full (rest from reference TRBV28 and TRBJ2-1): DVKVTQSSRYLVKRTGEKVFLECVQDMDHENMFWYRQDPGLGLRLIYFSYDVKMKEKGDIPEGYSVSREKKERFSLILESASTNQTSMYLCASSLMVWRSGQRYGEQFFGPGTRLTVL.

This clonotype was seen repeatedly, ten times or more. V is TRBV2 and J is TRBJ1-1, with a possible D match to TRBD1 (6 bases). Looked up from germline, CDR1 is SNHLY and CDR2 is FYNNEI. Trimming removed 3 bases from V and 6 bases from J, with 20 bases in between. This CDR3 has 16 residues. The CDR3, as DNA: TGTGCCAGCAGTGATCCGAACAGGGTGTATGTCCCTGAAGCTTTCTTT. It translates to CASSDPNRVYVPEAFF.

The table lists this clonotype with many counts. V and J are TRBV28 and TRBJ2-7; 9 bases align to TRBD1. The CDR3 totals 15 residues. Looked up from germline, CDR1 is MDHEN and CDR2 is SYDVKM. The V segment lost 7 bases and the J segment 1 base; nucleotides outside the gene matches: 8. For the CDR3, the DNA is TGTGCCAGCAACACCCGGGACAGGGTTTCCTACGAGCAGTACTTC. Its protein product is CASNTRDRVSYEQYF. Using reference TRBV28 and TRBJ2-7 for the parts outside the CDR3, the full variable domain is DVKVTQSSRYLVKRTGEKVFLECVQDMDHENMFWYRQDPGLGLRLIYFSYDVKMKEKGDIPEGYSVSREKKERFSLILESASTNQTSMYLCASNTRDRVSYEQYFGPGTRLTVT.

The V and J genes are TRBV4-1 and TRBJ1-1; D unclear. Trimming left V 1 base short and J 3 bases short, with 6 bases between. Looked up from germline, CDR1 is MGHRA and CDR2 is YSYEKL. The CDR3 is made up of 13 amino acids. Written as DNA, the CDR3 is TGCGCCAGCAGCCAAGTAGGGTACACTGAAGCTTTCTTT. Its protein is CASSQVGYTEAFF.

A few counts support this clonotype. The CDR3 bases are TGTGCCAGCAGCGGAGGCCGGGACAACGAAGCTAACTATGGCTACACCTTC. This encodes CASSGGRDNEANYGYTF. The J gene is TRBJ1-2, the V gene TRBV9; D may be TRBD1 (6 bases). V lost 3 bases and J lost 0, with 18 bases in between. CDR3 length: 17 amino acids. The V gene's germline CDR1 is SGDLS and CDR2 YYNGEE.

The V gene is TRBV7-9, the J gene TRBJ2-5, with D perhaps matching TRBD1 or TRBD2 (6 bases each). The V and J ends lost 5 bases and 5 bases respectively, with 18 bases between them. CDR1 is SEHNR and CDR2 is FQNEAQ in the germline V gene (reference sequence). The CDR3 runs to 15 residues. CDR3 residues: CASSGKGGGPETQYF. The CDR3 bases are TGTGCCAGCAGCGGGAAGGGGGGAGGTCCGGAGACCCAGTACTTC.

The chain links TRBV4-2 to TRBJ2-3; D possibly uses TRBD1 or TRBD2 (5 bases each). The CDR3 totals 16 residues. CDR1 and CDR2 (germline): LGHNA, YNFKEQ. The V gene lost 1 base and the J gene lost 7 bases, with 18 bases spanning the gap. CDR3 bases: TGTGCCAGCAGCCAAGCGGAACTAGGGGCATGGAATACGCAGTATTTT. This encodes CASSQAELGAWNTQYF.

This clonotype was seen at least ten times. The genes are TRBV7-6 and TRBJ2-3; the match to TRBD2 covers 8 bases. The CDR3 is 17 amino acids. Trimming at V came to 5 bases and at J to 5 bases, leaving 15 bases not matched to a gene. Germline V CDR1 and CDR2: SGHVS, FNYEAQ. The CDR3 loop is CASSASYPGLAGDTQYF. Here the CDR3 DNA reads TGTGCCAGCAGCGCTTCCTACCCAGGACTAGCAGGAGATACGCAGTATTTT. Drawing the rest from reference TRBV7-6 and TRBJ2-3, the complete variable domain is GAGVSQSPRYKVTKRGQDVALRCDPISGHVSLYWYRQALGQGPEFLTYFNYEAQQDKSGLPNDRFSAERPEGSISTLTIQRTEQRDSAMYRCASSASYPGLAGDTQYFGPGTRLTVL.

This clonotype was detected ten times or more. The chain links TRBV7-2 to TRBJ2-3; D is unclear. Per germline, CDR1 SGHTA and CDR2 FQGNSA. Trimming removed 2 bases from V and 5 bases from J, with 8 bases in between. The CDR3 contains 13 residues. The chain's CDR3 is CASSLTPLDTQYF. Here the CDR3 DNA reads TGTGCCAGCAGCTTAACACCCCTAGATACGCAGTATTTT. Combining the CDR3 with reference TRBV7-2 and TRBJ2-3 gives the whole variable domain GAGVSQSPSNKVTEKGKDVELRCDPISGHTALYWYRQSLGQGLEFLIYFQGNSAPDKSGLPSDRFSAERTGGSVSTLTIQRTQQEDSAVYLCASSLTPLDTQYFGPGTRLTVL.

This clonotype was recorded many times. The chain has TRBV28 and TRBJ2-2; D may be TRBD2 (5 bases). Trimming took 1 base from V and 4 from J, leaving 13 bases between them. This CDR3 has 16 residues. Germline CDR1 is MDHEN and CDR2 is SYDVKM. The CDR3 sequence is CASSLYLGDGTGELFF. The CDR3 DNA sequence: TGTGCCAGCAGTTTATATTTGGGAGATGGCACCGGGGAGCTGTTTTTT.

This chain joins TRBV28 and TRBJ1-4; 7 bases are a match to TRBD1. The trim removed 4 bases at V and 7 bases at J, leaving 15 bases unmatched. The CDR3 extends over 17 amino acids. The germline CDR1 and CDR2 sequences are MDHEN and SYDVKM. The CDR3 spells CASSSPPGRGKGEKLFF. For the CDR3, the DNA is TGTGCCAGCAGTTCGCCCCCAGGCAGGGGGAAGGGTGAAAAACTGTTTTTT.

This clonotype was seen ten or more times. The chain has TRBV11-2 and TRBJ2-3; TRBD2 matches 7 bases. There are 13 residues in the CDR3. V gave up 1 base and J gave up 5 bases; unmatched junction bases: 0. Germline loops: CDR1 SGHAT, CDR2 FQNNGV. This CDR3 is CASSLAGGDTQYF. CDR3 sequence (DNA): TGTGCCAGCAGCTTAGCGGGAGGAGATACGCAGTATTTT.

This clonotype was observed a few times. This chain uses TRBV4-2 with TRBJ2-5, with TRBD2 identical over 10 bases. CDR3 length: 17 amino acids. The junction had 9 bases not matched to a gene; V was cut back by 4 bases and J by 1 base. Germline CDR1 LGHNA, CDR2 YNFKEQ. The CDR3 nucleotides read TGTGCCAGCAGCCCGCAGACTAGCGGGTCACTCCAAGAGACCCAGTACTTC. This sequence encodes CASSPQTSGSLQETQYF.

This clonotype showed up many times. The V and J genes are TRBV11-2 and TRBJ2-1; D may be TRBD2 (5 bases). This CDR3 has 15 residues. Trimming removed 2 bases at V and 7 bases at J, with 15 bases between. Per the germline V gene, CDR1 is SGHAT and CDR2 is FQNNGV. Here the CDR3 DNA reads TGTGCCAGCAGCTTAATTGCGCGGGCCCTGAATGAGCAGTTCTTC. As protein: CASSLIARALNEQFF.

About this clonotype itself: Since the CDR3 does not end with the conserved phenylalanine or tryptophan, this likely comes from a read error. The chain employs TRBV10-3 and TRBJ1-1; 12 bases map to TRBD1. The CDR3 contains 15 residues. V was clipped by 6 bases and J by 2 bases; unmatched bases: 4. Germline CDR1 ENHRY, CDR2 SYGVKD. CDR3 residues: CAIRGTGGPNTEAFL. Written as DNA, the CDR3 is TGTGCCATCAGGGGGACAGGGGGCCCTAACACTGAAGCTTTCCTT.

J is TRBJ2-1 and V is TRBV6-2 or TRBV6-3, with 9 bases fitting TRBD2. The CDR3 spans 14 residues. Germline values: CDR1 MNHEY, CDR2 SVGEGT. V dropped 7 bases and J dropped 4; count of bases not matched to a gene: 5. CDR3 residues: CASTKLAGYNEQFF. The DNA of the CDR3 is TGTGCCAGCACTAAACTAGCGGGTTACAATGAGCAGTTCTTC.

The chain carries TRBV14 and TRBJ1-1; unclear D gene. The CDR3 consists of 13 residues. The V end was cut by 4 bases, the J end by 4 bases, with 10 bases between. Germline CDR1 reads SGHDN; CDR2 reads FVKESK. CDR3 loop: CASSPLGVTEAFF. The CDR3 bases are TGTGCCAGCAGCCCTCTCGGGGTCACTGAAGCTTTCTTT.

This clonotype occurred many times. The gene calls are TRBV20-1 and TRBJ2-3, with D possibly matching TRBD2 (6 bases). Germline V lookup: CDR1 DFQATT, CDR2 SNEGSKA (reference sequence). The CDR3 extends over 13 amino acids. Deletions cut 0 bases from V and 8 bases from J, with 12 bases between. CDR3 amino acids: CSARDRAGVTQYF. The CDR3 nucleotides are TGCAGTGCTAGAGATAGAGCGGGTGTTACGCAGTATTTT.

CDR3 amino acids: CAIRGGGNTIYF. The CDR3 DNA reads TGTGCCATCAGAGGAGGCGGAAACACCATATATTTT. J is TRBJ1-3 and V is TRBV10-3; unclear D gene. Per the germline V gene, CDR1 is ENHRY and CDR2 is SYGVKD. The CDR3 spans 12 residues. V lost 6 bases, J lost 4 bases, and 7 bases lay in between.

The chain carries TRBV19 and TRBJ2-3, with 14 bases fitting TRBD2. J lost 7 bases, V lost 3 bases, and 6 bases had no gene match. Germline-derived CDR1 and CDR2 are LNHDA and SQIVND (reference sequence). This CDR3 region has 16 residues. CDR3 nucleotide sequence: TGTGCCAGTAGTATCGGGACTAGCGGGAGTTTGAATACGCAGTATTTT. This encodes CASSIGTSGSLNTQYF. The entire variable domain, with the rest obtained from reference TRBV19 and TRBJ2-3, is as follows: DGGITQSPKYLFRKEGQNVTLSCEQNLNHDAMYWYRQDPGQGLRLIYYSQIVNDFQKGDIAEGYSVSREKKESFPLTVTSAQKNPTAFYLCASSIGTSGSLNTQYFGPGTRLTVL.

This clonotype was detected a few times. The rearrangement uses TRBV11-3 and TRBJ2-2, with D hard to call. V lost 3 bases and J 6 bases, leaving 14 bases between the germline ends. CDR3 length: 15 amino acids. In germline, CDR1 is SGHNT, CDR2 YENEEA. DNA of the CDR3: TGTGCCAGCAGCTTCAGCGACATTGGTGCCGGGGAGCTGTTTTTT. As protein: CASSFSDIGAGELFF.

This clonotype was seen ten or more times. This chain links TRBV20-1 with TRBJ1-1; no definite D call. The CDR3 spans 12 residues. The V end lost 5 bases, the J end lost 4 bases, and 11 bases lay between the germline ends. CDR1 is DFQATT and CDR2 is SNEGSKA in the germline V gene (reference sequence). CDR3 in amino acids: CSAFSSGTEAFF. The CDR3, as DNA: TGCAGTGCTTTCTCATCTGGCACTGAAGCTTTCTTT.

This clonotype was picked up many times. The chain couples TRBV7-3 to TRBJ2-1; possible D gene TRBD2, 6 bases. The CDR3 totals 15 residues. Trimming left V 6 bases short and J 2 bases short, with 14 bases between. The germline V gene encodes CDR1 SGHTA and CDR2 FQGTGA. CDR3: CASRPGGSPYNEQFF. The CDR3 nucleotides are TGTGCCAGCAGACCTGGGGGGAGCCCCTACAATGAGCAGTTCTTC.

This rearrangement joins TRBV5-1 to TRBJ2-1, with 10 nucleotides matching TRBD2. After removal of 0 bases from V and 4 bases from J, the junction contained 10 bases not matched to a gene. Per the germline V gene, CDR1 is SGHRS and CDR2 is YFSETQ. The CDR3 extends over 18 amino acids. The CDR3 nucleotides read TGCGCCAGCAGCTTGGAGCTAGCGGGAGCGATAGGGTACAATGAGCAGTTCTTC. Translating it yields CASSLELAGAIGYNEQFF. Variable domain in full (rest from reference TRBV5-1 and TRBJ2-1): KAGVTQTPRYLIKTRGQQVTLSCSPISGHRSVSWYQQTPGQGLQFLFEYFSETQRNKGNFPGRFSGRQFSNSRSEMNVSTLELGDSALYLCASSLELAGAIGYNEQFFGPGTRLTVL.

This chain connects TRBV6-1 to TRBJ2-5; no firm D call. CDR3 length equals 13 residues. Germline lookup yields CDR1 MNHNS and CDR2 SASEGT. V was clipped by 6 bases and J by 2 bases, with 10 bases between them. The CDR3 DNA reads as TGTGCCAGCAGGGACGGCCGACAAGAGACCCAGTACTTC. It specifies CASRDGRQETQYF.

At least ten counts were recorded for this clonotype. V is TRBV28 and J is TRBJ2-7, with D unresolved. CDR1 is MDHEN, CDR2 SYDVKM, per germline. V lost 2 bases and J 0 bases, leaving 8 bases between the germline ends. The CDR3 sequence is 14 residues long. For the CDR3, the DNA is TGTGCCAGCAGTTTACGGCGGAGCTCCTACGAGCAGTACTTC. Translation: CASSLRRSSYEQYF. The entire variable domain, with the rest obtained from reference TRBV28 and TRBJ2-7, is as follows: DVKVTQSSRYLVKRTGEKVFLECVQDMDHENMFWYRQDPGLGLRLIYFSYDVKMKEKGDIPEGYSVSREKKERFSLILESASTNQTSMYLCASSLRRSSYEQYFGPGTRLTVT.